Following are 20 T cell receptor beta chains from one sample sequenced in a study of blood T cells in healthy people across ages. A J-beta primer mix and a sample-barcoded 5' primer were used in a second PCR of about 7 to 12 cycles. TCRdb processed the 5' RACE reads anew with MiXCR; each CDR3 protein has one entry. The sample records roughly 1,300,000 distinct CDR3 sequences, 55% to 75% being singletons. Material for sequencing was blood. These receptor sequences come from a man younger than 35 in good health.

This sequence joins TRBV7-9 and TRBJ1-4, with 7 nucleotides matching TRBD1. Germline CDR1 SEHNR, CDR2 FQNEAQ (reference sequence). This CDR3 is 16 amino acids long. The V gene end was trimmed by 4 bases and the J gene end by 4 bases; junction bases not matched to a gene: 9. The CDR3 reads CASSSSQGWINEKLFF. CDR3 coding DNA: TGTGCCAGCAGCTCGTCACAGGGGTGGATTAATGAAAAACTGTTTTTT.

V usage is TRBV18 and J usage is TRBJ2-1; 7 nucleotides agree with TRBD1. Germline-derived CDR1 and CDR2 are KGHSH and LQKENI. Unmatched junction bases numbered 7, after V lost 3 bases and J lost 8 bases. The CDR3 loop spans 14 amino acids. Here the CDR3 reads CASSPRTGTDEQFF. The CDR3, as DNA: TGTGCCAGCTCACCGAGGACAGGAACGGATGAGCAGTTCTTC.

The chain links TRBV7-2 to TRBJ1-1, with 8 nucleotides matching TRBD1. Germline V CDR1 and CDR2: SGHTA, FQGNSA. The CDR3 totals 15 residues. V lost 4 bases to trimming and J lost 5 bases; unmatched junction nucleotides: 9. The CDR3 sequence is CASSSTLRQGTEAFF. The CDR3 nucleotides read TGTGCCAGCAGCTCCACCCTCCGACAGGGGACTGAAGCTTTCTTT.

This chain links TRBV20-1 with TRBJ1-5, with D unclear. V was shortened by 3 bases and J by 10 bases, with 16 bases between the two germline ends. The CDR3 contains 13 residues. Germline-derived CDR1 and CDR2 are DFQATT and SNEGSKA (reference sequence). The CDR3 coding sequence is TGCAGTGCTAGGCGGGGTCAACGTCAACCCCAGCATTTT. This codes for CSARRGQRQPQHF.

The chain employs TRBV2 and TRBJ2-4; D remains unclear. Trimming removed 1 base from V and 2 bases from J, with 12 bases in between. The CDR3 has 16 residues. Germline lookup yields CDR1 SNHLY and CDR2 FYNNEI. CDR3 bases: TGTGCCAGCAGTGAAGAGTGGTTGGTGACCAAAAACATTCAGTACTTC. Encoded protein: CASSEEWLVTKNIQYF. The full variable domain, completed using reference TRBV2 and TRBJ2-4, is EPEVTQTPSHQVTQMGQEVILRCVPISNHLYFYWYRQILGQKVEFLVSFYNNEISEKSEIFDDQFSVERPDGSNFTLKIRSTKLEDSAMYFCASSEEWLVTKNIQYFGAGTRLSVL.

V is TRBV27 and J is TRBJ2-3, with 7 nucleotides matching TRBD1. The V segment lost 8 bases and the J segment 0 bases; nucleotides outside the gene matches: 8. In germline, CDR1 is MNHEY, CDR2 SMNVEV (reference sequence). The CDR3 sequence is 15 residues long. CDR3 loop: CASLTRQGSTDTQYF. CDR3 bases: TGTGCCAGCCTAACCCGACAGGGAAGCACAGATACGCAGTATTTT.

The CDR3 here is CASSYERGRETQYF. In nucleotides, the CDR3 is TGTGCCAGCAGTTACGAAAGGGGGCGGGAGACCCAGTACTTC. V is TRBV6-5 and J is TRBJ2-5; 7 nucleotides match TRBD1. Per germline, CDR1 MNHEY and CDR2 SVGAGI. With V trimmed by 2 bases and J by 5 bases, 5 bases remained unmatched. CDR3 length: 14 residues.

The chain carries TRBV6-2 or TRBV6-3 and TRBJ1-2; weak D call: TRBD1 (6 bases). V lost 6 bases and J lost 5, with 13 bases in between. This CDR3 has 13 amino acids. Germline loops: CDR1 MNHEY, CDR2 SVGEGT. CDR3 sequence: CASRTGRSYGYTF. CDR3 coding DNA: TGTGCCAGCAGGACAGGCCGGTCTTATGGCTACACCTTC.

The V gene is TRBV7-2, the J gene TRBJ2-4; D ambiguous. V was trimmed by 0 bases and J by 0 bases, leaving 6 bases between them. Germline lookup yields CDR1 SGHTA and CDR2 FQGNSA. The CDR3 loop spans 15 amino acids. The CDR3 region is CASSLAPLAKNIQYF. In nucleotides, the CDR3 is TGTGCCAGCAGCTTAGCGCCCTTAGCCAAAAACATTCAGTACTTC.

V usage is TRBV20-1 and J usage is TRBJ2-5; possible D gene TRBD1, 6 bases. CDR3 length: 13 residues. CDR1 and CDR2 (germline): DFQATT, SNEGSKA (reference sequence). V was trimmed by 6 bases and J by 5 bases, leaving 16 bases between them. The CDR3 nucleotides are TGCAGTGCGGACTTGACAGGCGGGGAGACCCAGTACTTC. It translates to CSADLTGGETQYF.

In this sample, this clonotype turned up a few times. CDR3 coding DNA: TGCGCCAGCAGCCAAGATCAGTGGGACTACTCCACAGATACGCAGTATTTT. Amino acid sequence: CASSQDQWDYSTDTQYF. V and J are TRBV4-3 and TRBJ2-3, with 7 bases fitting TRBD2. The CDR3 is 17 amino acids. Looked up from germline, CDR1 is LGHNA and CDR2 is YSLEER. V lost 0 bases to trimming and J lost 2 bases; unmatched junction nucleotides: 8.

The chain recombines TRBV6-6 with TRBJ1-2; 8 positions match TRBD1. The CDR3 consists of 14 residues. CDR1 is MNHNY, CDR2 SVGAGI, per germline (reference sequence). Unmatched junction bases numbered 10, after V lost 5 bases and J lost 8 bases. Here the CDR3 DNA reads TGTGCCAGCAGTCACAGGGGGGTCCCGGAAGGCTACACCTTC. Translation gives CASSHRGVPEGYTF.

This chain links TRBV20-1 with TRBJ2-1; D is unclear. This CDR3 contains 14 residues. CDR1 is DFQATT and CDR2 is SNEGSKA in the germline V gene (reference sequence). V lost 1 base to trimming and J lost 5 bases, with 12 bases between them. In DNA form, the CDR3 reads TGCAGTGCTAGAGGCGGAACTTTCGACAATGAGCAGTTCTTC. Its translation: CSARGGTFDNEQFF.

The chain joins TRBV7-9 to TRBJ2-7; the match to TRBD1 covers 8 bases. The germline V gene has CDR1 SEHNR and CDR2 FQNEAQ (reference sequence). This CDR3 has 16 amino acids. J was trimmed by 3 bases and V by 2 bases; bases with no gene match: 9. Here the CDR3 DNA reads TGTGCCAGCAGCTTAAAGCCGGACAGGGCTGTCTACGAGCAGTACTTC. The encoded protein is CASSLKPDRAVYEQYF.

This chain joins TRBV4-1 and TRBJ1-1; D might be TRBD1 (6 bases). The germline gives CDR1 MGHRA, CDR2 YSYEKL. V was trimmed by 0 bases and J by 1 base, leaving 12 bases between them. This CDR3 comprises 16 residues. CDR3 sequence (DNA): TGCGCCAGCAGCCAAGATCCGATAGGGGGGAACACTGAAGCTTTCTTT. Its protein product is CASSQDPIGGNTEAFF.

The CDR3 DNA reads as TGTGCCAGCAGCTTAGCGGGGACACCCCCAGCGTACTTC. Its translation is CASSLAGTPPAYF. The V call is TRBV7-2, the J call TRBJ2-5, with D perhaps TRBD1 (6 bases). This CDR3 has 13 amino acids. Germline V gives CDR1 SGHTA, CDR2 FQGNSA. The V end was cut by 0 bases, the J end by 13 bases, with 15 bases between. The full variable domain, with the rest looked up from reference TRBV7-2 and TRBJ2-5, is GAGVSQSPSNKVTEKGKDVELRCDPISGHTALYWYRQSLGQGLEFLIYFQGNSAPDKSGLPSDRFSAERTGGSVSTLTIQRTQQEDSAVYLCASSLAGTPPAYFGPGTRLLVL.

The rearrangement uses TRBV24-1 and TRBJ1-2; D gene uncertain. V was clipped by 4 bases and J by 6 bases, with 14 bases between them. CDR3 length equals 14 residues. The V gene's germline CDR1 is KGHDR and CDR2 SFDVKD. CDR3 protein: CATSEGSTSDGYTF. CDR3 bases: TGTGCCACCAGTGAGGGCTCTACCTCCGATGGCTACACCTTC.

V usage is TRBV5-1 and J usage is TRBJ2-5; 10 bases agree with TRBD1. The DNA matches TRBJ2-7 better at its end, which makes the J call doubtful. CDR3 length: 15 residues. Germline V lookup: CDR1 SGHRS, CDR2 YFSETQ. This CDR3 is CASSRGGTGDHEQYF. In DNA form, the CDR3 reads TGCGCCAGCAGCCGAGGCGGGACAGGGGACCACGAGCAGTACTTC.

J is TRBJ2-7 and V is TRBV4-3; 7 positions agree with TRBD1. This CDR3 has 15 amino acids. The germline V gene encodes CDR1 LGHNA and CDR2 YSLEER. Trimming took 1 base from V and 2 from J; bases not matched to a gene: 5. CDR3 protein: CASSQAFQGAYEQYF. CDR3 coding DNA: TGCGCCAGCAGCCAAGCGTTCCAGGGGGCCTACGAGCAGTACTTC.

The CDR3 protein is CASSPPGKWDEQYF. CDR3 nucleotides: TGTGCCAGCAGTCCACCAGGGAAGTGGGACGAGCAGTACTTC. The chain combines TRBV27 with TRBJ2-7; D perhaps matches TRBD1 (5 bases). CDR1 is MNHEY, CDR2 SMNVEV, per germline (reference sequence). V was pared by 5 bases and J by 5 bases, with 16 bases between. This CDR3 has 14 amino acids.